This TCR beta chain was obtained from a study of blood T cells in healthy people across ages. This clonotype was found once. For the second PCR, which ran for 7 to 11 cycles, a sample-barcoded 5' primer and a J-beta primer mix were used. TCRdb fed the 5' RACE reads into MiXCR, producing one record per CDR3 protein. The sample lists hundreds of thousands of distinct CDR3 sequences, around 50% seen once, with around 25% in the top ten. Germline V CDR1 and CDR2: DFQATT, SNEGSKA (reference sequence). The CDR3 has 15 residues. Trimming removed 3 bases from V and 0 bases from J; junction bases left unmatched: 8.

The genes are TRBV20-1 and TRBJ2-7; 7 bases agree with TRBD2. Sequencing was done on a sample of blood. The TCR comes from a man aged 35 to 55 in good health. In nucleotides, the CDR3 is TGCAGTGCTAGGAAGGCTAGCGGATCCTCCTACGAGCAGTACTTC. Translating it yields CSARKASGSSYEQYF.